Listed below are T cell receptor beta chains from one sample, sequenced in a study of blood T cell repertoires in COVID-19. Sequencing used immunoSEQ multiplex PCR; TCRdb keeps in-frame clones, though not all of them. The sample lists approximately 300,000 clones, about 90% occurring once. Input material: PBMCs or T cells enriched from blood (not recorded which). These receptors were obtained from a young woman with acute COVID-19. Each CDR3 is given without its conserved first and last residue. The size entry is marked missing in some rows and otherwise reads once, few, many or a size class.

TRBV5-1	TRBJ2-7	-	ASSLASGSPYEQY
TRBV10-2	TRBJ1-1	-	ASSHDLNTEAF
TRBV7-9	TRBJ1-4	once	ASSSNFEKLF
TRBV19	TRBJ2-1	-	ASRPRETWATSGGYNEQF
TRBV5-5	TRBJ1-1	once	ASSQNTGDGTEAF
TRBV9	TRBJ2-1	-	ASSVATLSSYNEQF
TRBV19	TRBJ2-1	-	ASSIGGLAGPPEQF
TRBV28	TRBJ1-2	-	ASSFIADIYGYT
TRBV7-9	TRBJ1-1	-	ASSSEGVSAEAF
TRBV7-3	TRBJ1-1	-	ASSLRPQGENTEAF
TRBV18	TRBJ2-7	few	ASSPGQASYEQY
TRBV28	TRBJ1-3	-	ASSRRGVSGNTIY
TRBV19	TRBJ1-1	-	ASSIGGTVNTEAF
TRBV10-1	TRBJ2-7	-	ASSGTSGSGTYEQY
TRBV28	TRBJ2-1	-	ASSWRRLPNEQF
TRBV12-5	TRBJ1-2	-	ASGFFVGTGESNYGYT
TRBV25-1	TRBJ2-2	-	ASSETGATGELF
TRBV9	TRBJ2-1	-	ASSVVSSYNEQF
TRBV5-1	TRBJ1-1	-	ASSLGDTEAF
TRBV19	TRBJ1-4	-	ASRTGLTVSEKLF
TRBV27	TRBJ1-1	-	ASSLSSLVEAF
TRBV30	TRBJ1-6	-	AWSIDTDNSPLH
TRBV7-8	TRBJ2-7	few	ASSYGTGEDEQY
TRBV15	TRBJ2-7	-	ATSRDRGTASFHEQY
TRBV11-2	TRBJ2-1	few	ASSFSGRNEQF
TRBV2	TRBJ1-2	-	ARKPRDRGYGYT
TRBV2	TRBJ2-5	few	ASRAQSSGEETQY
TRBV10-2	TRBJ1-3	-	ASSSGTGGVSGNTIY
TRBV11-3	TRBJ2-2	-	ASSSRGQPNTGELF
TRBV14	TRBJ2-1	-	ASSRLNEQF
TRBV7-3	TRBJ2-7	-	ASSLSSRTGLSYEQY
TRBV28	TRBJ1-2	-	ASTAGNYGYT
TRBV6-5	TRBJ1-1	-	ASHRGTEAF
TRBV5-8	TRBJ2-1	-	ASSLVGGRATNEQF
TRBV7-3	TRBJ2-7	-	ASSVKGPGSSYEQY
TRBV29-1	TRBJ2-1	-	SVFGEEQF
TRBV5-1	TRBJ2-5	-	ASRSGQGTLTQY
TRBV5-1	TRBJ1-1	-	ASSWAQGKNTEAF
TRBV27	TRBJ2-5	-	ASRLYRDFQETQY
TRBV10-3	TRBJ1-5	-	AINGGRDQPQH
TRBV18	TRBJ1-6	-	ASSPDRSRYSPLH
TRBV6-1	TRBJ1-2	-	ASSERDIYGYT
TRBV6-6	TRBJ2-2	once	ASRDRESGELF
TRBV10-3	TRBJ1-3	-	AISDMGGQSSGNTIY
TRBV9	TRBJ2-5	-	ASSAEGTGGPLETQY
TRBV29-1	TRBJ2-1	-	SVGTGAGNEQF
TRBV3-1/TRBV3-2	TRBJ1-1	-	ASSQGHDRNTEAF
TRBV25-1	TRBJ2-3	-	ASSEKKLLLDTQY
TRBV5-1	TRBJ1-5	few	ASSSGQGGQPQH
TRBV5-5	TRBJ1-5	few	ASSPRDRGLSSNQPQH
TRBV19	TRBJ1-1	-	ASTRTANTEAF
TRBV15	TRBJ1-2	-	ATSRDWGREIGYT
TRBV11-2	TRBJ1-2	-	ASSFTAYGYT